Given below is one T cell receptor (beta chain) in context. Here immunoSEQ multiplex PCR was the method, and the copy in TCRdb shows in-frame clones only, minus some. The table records roughly 450,000 clones, 90% of them present only once. The data belong to a study of control samples from healthy donors and cancer patients. CDR3 size: 13 residues. The germline V and J ends were trimmed by 3 bases and 8 bases, with 8 bases remaining between them. The chain links TRBV12-3 or TRBV12-4 to TRBJ1-6; D is unresolved. The specimen sequenced was PBMCs. The clonotype comes from a man aged 40-49 years with head and neck cancer. CDR3 DNA: TGTGCCAGCAGTTTCGGGTTTGATTCACCCCTCCACTTT. It is translated as CASSFGFDSPLHF.